The clone carrying this T cell receptor beta chain appeared a few times. Its antigen is still unknown. The data are from a study of CD8+ T cells in alopecia areata. Overall study findings and caveats: Tofacitinib did not eliminate many expanded lesional clones from scalp or blood. Scalp clonality decreased significantly with tofacitinib, and so did expanded CD8+ clones among the top 100.

Extraction and reverse transcription of RNA yielded cDNA as the sequencing template. Only in-frame clones appear in the TCRdb table, and some are missing; sequencing was by immunoSEQ multiplex PCR. The data show around 290,000 clones, 58% seen once. Treatment: oral pan-JAK inhibitor, 5-10 mg twice daily. Collected material from alopecia areata patients comprised lesional scalp punch biopsies and peripheral blood. Sorted out of PBMCs were CD4+ T cells and CD8+ T cells. This sample comprised CD4+ T cells sorted from blood, obtained at week 24, from a patient treated with tofacitinib. This receptor was identified in a human donor with alopecia areata.

The CDR3: CASSKPGTDNTEAFF. The CDR3 DNA reads as TGTGCCAGTAGTAAGCCCGGGACGGACAACACTGAAGCTTTCTTT. The chain links TRBV19 to TRBJ1-1; TRBD1 might be the D (5 bases). The CDR3 runs to 15 residues. V gave up 4 bases and J gave up 2 bases, with 14 bases separating them. Germline CDR1 is LNHDA and CDR2 is SQIVND (reference sequence).